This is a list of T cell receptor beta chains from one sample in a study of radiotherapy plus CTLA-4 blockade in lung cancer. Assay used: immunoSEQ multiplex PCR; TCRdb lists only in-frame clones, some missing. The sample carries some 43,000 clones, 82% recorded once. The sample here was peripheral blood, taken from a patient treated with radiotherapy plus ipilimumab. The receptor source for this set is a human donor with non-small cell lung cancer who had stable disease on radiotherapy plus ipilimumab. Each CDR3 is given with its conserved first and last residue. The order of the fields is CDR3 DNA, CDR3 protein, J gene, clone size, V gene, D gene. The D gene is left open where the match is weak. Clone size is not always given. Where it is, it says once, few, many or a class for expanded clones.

TGTGCCAGTAGTACGGAAGGCCTAGCGGGAGTAACAGATACGCAGTATTTT	CASSTEGLAGVTDTQYF	TRBJ2-3	-	TRBV19	TRBD2
TGTGCCAGCAGTTTTACCGGACAGGGGGAAGCTTTCTTT	CASSFTGQGEAFF	TRBJ1-1	-	TRBV6-5	TRBD1
TGTGCCAGCAGCCCAGACAGGGGGCAAGAGCAGTACTTC	CASSPDRGQEQYF	TRBJ2-7	-	TRBV7-3	TRBD1
TGTGCCAGCAGAGCACAGGGATTTGGCAATCAGCCCCAGCATTTT	CASRAQGFGNQPQHF	TRBJ1-5	-	TRBV6-5	-
TGTGCCAGCAGCCAAGGGGCAGAACAAGAGACCCAGTACTTC	CASSQGAEQETQYF	TRBJ2-5	-	TRBV4-2	-
TGTGCCAGCAGCTTACAGGGGTACGATGAGCAGTTCTTC	CASSLQGYDEQFF	TRBJ2-1	once	TRBV7-2	-
TGTGCCAGCAGCGCCGACAGTTCCTCTGGAAACACCATATATTTT	CASSADSSSGNTIYF	TRBJ1-3	-	TRBV9	-
TGTGCCAGCAACAAACTAGCGGGGGTAGGAGAGACCCAGTACTTC	CASNKLAGVGETQYF	TRBJ2-5	-	TRBV4-2	TRBD2
TGTGCCAGCAGCTTGGGGGGGCACGAGCAGTACTTC	CASSLGGHEQYF	TRBJ2-7	few	TRBV5-5	-
TGTGCAAGTCGCTTTGGACTAGCGGGAGACCCCCACTACAATGAGCAGTTCTTC	CASRFGLAGDPHYNEQFF	TRBJ2-1	once	TRBV12-2	-
TGTGCCAGCAGCTTAGGTGGTGGGGGCGAAGACGAGCAGTACTTC	CASSLGGGGEDEQYF	TRBJ2-7	-	TRBV11-3	-
TGTGCCAGCAGTGAGCCTACTAGTCCCGGGGAGCTGTTTTTT	CASSEPTSPGELFF	TRBJ2-2	-	TRBV6-1	-
TGTGCCAGCAGTTTACAACACCCAAGCACAGATACGCAGTATTTT	CASSLQHPSTDTQYF	TRBJ2-3	-	TRBV27	-
TGTGCCAGTAGTATAACAGGGGGCGCATTTGAGCAGTTCTTC	CASSITGGAFEQFF	TRBJ2-1	-	TRBV19	TRBD1
TGTGCCAGCAGCAAACCCAGGGGTGGAAGGTACACCTTC	CASSKPRGGRYTF	TRBJ1-2	-	TRBV21-1	-
TGTGCCAGCAGCTCAGGACAGCCTAATCAGCCCCAGCATTTT	CASSSGQPNQPQHF	TRBJ1-5	few	TRBV7-9	-
TGTGCCAGCAGCGGGACAGGGGGCGCGTTCGGGGAGCTGTTTTTT	CASSGTGGAFGELFF	TRBJ2-2	-	TRBV5-6	TRBD1
TGTGCCAGCAGCTCTAGCGGAGGGAACACCGGGGAGCTGTTTTTT	CASSSSGGNTGELFF	TRBJ2-2	-	TRBV13	TRBD2
TGCGCCAGCAGTGATCGGGGGGGGAGCACAGATACGCAGTATTTT	CASSDRGGSTDTQYF	TRBJ2-3	-	TRBV10-1	TRBD2
TGTGCCAGCAGCGCCGACAGGGCCCAAGAGACCCAGTACTTC	CASSADRAQETQYF	TRBJ2-5	-	TRBV9	TRBD1
TGTGCCAGCGTGGTGGAAGCGGGAGCGGCCGGGGAGCTGTTTTTT	CASVVEAGAAGELFF	TRBJ2-2	-	TRBV2	TRBD2
TGTGCCAGCAGCCTACAGGGTGCGAGCACTGAAGCTTTCTTT	CASSLQGASTEAFF	TRBJ1-1	-	TRBV7-9	-